By sample fraction, the clone carrying this T cell receptor (beta chain) is medium-sized. Trimming stripped 0 bases from V and 4 bases from J, with 7 bases between. The CDR3 extends over 14 amino acids. Per the germline V gene, CDR1 is LGHNT and CDR2 is FRNRAP. Only in-frame clones appear in the TCRdb table, and some are missing; sequencing was by immunoSEQ multiplex PCR. The sample holds about 63,000 clones, 70% to 90% seen once. The data originate from a study of control samples from healthy donors and cancer patients. This clonotype originated in a man in his forties or fifties in good health. V gene TRBV12-5 combines with J gene TRBJ1-3; D is ambiguous. The material sequenced was blood. The DNA of the CDR3 is TGTGCTAGTGGTTTGGTAGCTTCGGGAAACACCATATATTTT. It codes for CASGLVASGNTIYF.